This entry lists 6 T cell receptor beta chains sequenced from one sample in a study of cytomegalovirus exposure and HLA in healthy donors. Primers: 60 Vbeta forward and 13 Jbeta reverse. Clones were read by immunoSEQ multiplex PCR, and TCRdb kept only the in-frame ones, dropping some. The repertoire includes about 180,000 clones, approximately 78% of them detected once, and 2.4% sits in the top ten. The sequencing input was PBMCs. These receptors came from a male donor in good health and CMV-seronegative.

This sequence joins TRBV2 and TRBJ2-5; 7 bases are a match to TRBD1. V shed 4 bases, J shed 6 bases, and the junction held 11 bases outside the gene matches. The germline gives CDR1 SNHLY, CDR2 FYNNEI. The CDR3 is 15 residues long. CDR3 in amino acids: CASSVPTGPLKTQYF. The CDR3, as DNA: TGTGCCAGCAGTGTCCCGACAGGGCCTTTGAAGACCCAGTACTTC.

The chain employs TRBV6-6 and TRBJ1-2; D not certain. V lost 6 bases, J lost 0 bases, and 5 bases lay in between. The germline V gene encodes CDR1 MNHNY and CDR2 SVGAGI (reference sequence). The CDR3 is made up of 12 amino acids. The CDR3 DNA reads TGTGCCAGCAGCCGAGCTAACTATGGCTACACCTTC. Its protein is CASSRANYGYTF.

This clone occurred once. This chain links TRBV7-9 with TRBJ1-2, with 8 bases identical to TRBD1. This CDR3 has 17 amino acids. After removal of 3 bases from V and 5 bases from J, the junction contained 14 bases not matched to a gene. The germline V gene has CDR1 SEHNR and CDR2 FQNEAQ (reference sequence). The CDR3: CASSFGVLGQARYGYTF. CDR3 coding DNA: TGTGCCAGCAGCTTTGGGGTCCTGGGACAGGCTCGGTATGGCTACACCTTC.

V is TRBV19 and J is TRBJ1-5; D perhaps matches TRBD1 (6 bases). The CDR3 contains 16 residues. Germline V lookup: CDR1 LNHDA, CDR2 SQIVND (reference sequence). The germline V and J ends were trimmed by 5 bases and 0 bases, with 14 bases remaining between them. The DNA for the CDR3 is TGTGCCAGTAGTCCTCGGACAGAATATAGCAATCAGCCCCAGCATTTT. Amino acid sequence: CASSPRTEYSNQPQHF.

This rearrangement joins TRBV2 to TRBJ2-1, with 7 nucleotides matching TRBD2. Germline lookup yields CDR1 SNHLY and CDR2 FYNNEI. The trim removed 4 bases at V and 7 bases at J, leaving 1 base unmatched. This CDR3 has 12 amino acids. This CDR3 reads CASSAGGNEQFF. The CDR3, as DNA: TGTGCCAGCAGTGCGGGGGGAAATGAGCAGTTCTTC.

The DNA for the CDR3 is TGCGCCAGCAGCATCTCACTAGCGGGGGGCAGGGAGACCCAGTACTTC. Translated, it gives CASSISLAGGRETQYF. J is TRBJ2-5 and V is TRBV5-1; 12 bases map to TRBD2. CDR1 and CDR2 (germline): SGHRS, YFSETQ. CDR3 length: 16 amino acids. V dropped 4 bases and J dropped 5; count of bases not matched to a gene: 9.